This TCR beta chain emerged from a study of shared clonotypes between healthy human individuals. About this clone itself: Antigen: not known.

Some clones are missing from TCRdb's copy, which holds only in-frame ones; the method was immunoSEQ multiplex PCR. The top ten clones hold 0.52% of a sample with some 1,100,000 clones, about 80% of them seen once. Germline values: CDR1 SGHTA, CDR2 FQGNSA. V was pared by 1 base and J by 4 bases, with 13 bases between. The CDR3 runs to 16 residues. Study conclusions and caveats: What rarefaction showed was incomplete sorted-subset sequencing despite large depth.

Sequenced input: memory CD4+ T cells from PBMCs. Subset meaning: CD45RA-negative fraction. This clonotype was obtained from a man between 18 and 35 years old in good health. Some clones in this sample may be carry-over from other donors' samples. The chain links TRBV7-2 to TRBJ2-2, with D perhaps matching TRBD2 (6 bases). CDR3 nucleotides: TGTGCCAGCAGCTTAGGGACGGGAGTAGGCACCGGGGAGCTGTTTTTT. Translated: CASSLGTGVGTGELFF.